This TCR beta chain comes out of a study of T cell repertoires in cytomegalovirus infection. Study findings and constraints: Frequencies of public TCR beta families were cumulated, and this identified carriers of CMV plus the relevant HLA. The ex vivo response was dominated by HLA-C-restricted CMV-specific TCR beta clonotypes.

The CDR3 is 15 residues long. Germline trimming cut 6 bases from V and 7 bases from J; bases unmatched to any gene: 11. The germline V gene encodes CDR1 SGHTA and CDR2 FQGNSA. This clonotype was counted at least ten times. Its antigen is not identified. Via MiXCR, TCRdb re-called the reads, giving one row per CDR3 protein. The data contain 900,000 to 950,000 distinct CDR3 sequences, more than 25% of them seen just once; the ten biggest clones take up around 15%. The source was cultured CD8+ T cells from PBMCs, collected from culture after CMV antigen stimulation. The sequence came from a human donor in good health (CMV status not recorded). Some clones in this sample may be carry-over from other donors' samples. The chain carries TRBV7-2 and TRBJ1-4, with 7 bases matching TRBD1. The CDR3 DNA reads TGTGCCAGCAGTTCCGACAGGGATAACCGTGAAAAACTGTTTTTT. This sequence encodes CASSSDRDNREKLFF.